The clone carrying this TCR beta chain has just one count. Its specificity is unknown. These data originate in a study of OX40 agonist ivuxolimab in advanced cancers. Study context: Patients assigned to dose escalation were diagnosed with hepatocellular carcinoma, melanoma, renal cell or head and neck cancer. Three patients showed partial responses: one hepatocellular carcinoma and two cutaneous melanoma cases.

The data were produced by immunoSEQ multiplex PCR, yet TCRdb's version contains in-frame clones alone and is incomplete. The profile covers 70,000 to 95,000 clones, with around 94% appearing a single time and about 2.6% taken by the ten largest. Overall study findings and caveats: The study observed clonal expansion of CD4+ and CD8+ blood T cells by week 6 at 0.1 to 3.0 mg/kg. No determination was made of the antigen specificity of the expanded peripheral T cells.

The V end lost 1 base, the J end lost 7 bases, and 6 bases lay between the germline ends. CDR3 length: 12 residues. Germline CDR1 is SGHRS and CDR2 is YFSETQ. The TCR sequence derives from an adult with an advanced solid tumor such as melanoma, head and neck, liver or kidney cancer. The chain carries TRBV5-1 and TRBJ2-1; D unclear. Sequencing used CD4+ or CD8+ T cells sorted from blood, obtained in a trial of the OX40 agonist ivuxolimab. The CDR3 DNA sequence: TGCGCCAGCAGCTTGTCACCAAATGAGCAGTTCTTC. Translated: CASSLSPNEQFF.